Below, 25 T cell receptor beta chains from the same sample are listed, as sequenced in a study of CD8 T cells in ankylosing spondylitis. Each CDR3 protein gets one entry after TCRdb re-called the 5' RACE reads with MiXCR. The sample lists under 950,000 distinct CDR3 sequences; around 20% were seen once. Notes on the study in general: A TCR beta motif made of about 8 highly homologous variants seemed typical of ankylosing spondylitis blood.

No antigens are known for them. Material: blood, either unsorted or a sorted T cell fraction (not recorded which). The receptors stem from a male donor with ankylosing spondylitis.

In this sample, this clonotype turned up many times. This sequence joins TRBV29-1 and TRBJ2-3, with D perhaps being TRBD1 or TRBD2 (6 bases each). The CDR3 contains 14 residues. The ends were cut back, 5 bases at V and 1 base at J, with 13 bases in the middle. Germline values: CDR1 SQVTM, CDR2 ANQGSEA. CDR3 DNA sequence: TGCAGCGTTTCCTGGGGGGCTGGCACAGATACGCAGTATTTT. As protein: CSVSWGAGTDTQYF.

This clonotype was recorded many times. The CDR3 is CASSISTGNSPLHF. CDR3 coding DNA: TGTGCCAGTAGTATTTCGACAGGGAATTCACCCCTCCACTTT. This chain uses TRBV19 with TRBJ1-6, with 7 positions matching TRBD1. Trimming removed 3 bases from V and 7 bases from J; junction bases left unmatched: 3. The CDR3 runs to 14 residues. From germline, CDR1 is LNHDA and CDR2 SQIVND (reference sequence). Looking up the rest from reference TRBV19 and TRBJ1-6 gives the full variable domain: DGGITQSPKYLFRKEGQNVTLSCEQNLNHDAMYWYRQDPGQGLRLIYYSQIVNDFQKGDIAEGYSVSREKKESFPLTVTSAQKNPTAFYLCASSISTGNSPLHFGNGTRLTVT.

This sequence joins TRBV27 and TRBJ2-6; 7 nucleotides line up with TRBD1. J lost 2 bases, V lost 2 bases, and 6 bases had no gene match. This CDR3 region has 17 residues. Per the germline V gene, CDR1 is MNHEY and CDR2 is SMNVEV (reference sequence). CDR3 in DNA: TGTGCCAGCAGTTTAAAGACAGGGTACCCTGGGGCCAACGTCCTGACTTTC. It codes for CASSLKTGYPGANVLTF.

This clonotype was seen a handful of times. The V gene is TRBV7-8, the J gene TRBJ1-5, with 7 bases fitting TRBD1. Germline V CDR1 and CDR2: SGHVS, FQNEAQ. The CDR3 has 15 amino acids. The V segment lost 4 bases and the J segment 6 bases; nucleotides outside the gene matches: 9. In nucleotides, the CDR3 is TGTGCCAGCAGCTCCGATGGAGGGGGCGTTCAGCCCCAGCATTTT. Amino acids: CASSSDGGGVQPQHF.

The J gene is TRBJ2-7, the V gene TRBV9; TRBD2 might be the D (7 bases). The V gene's germline CDR1 is SGDLS and CDR2 YYNGEE. Trimming pared 0 bases from V and 4 bases from J, leaving 17 bases between. The CDR3 is 16 residues long. The CDR3 sequence: CASSVADRGGPYEQYF. In nucleotides, the CDR3 is TGTGCCAGCAGCGTAGCCGATAGGGGGGGTCCGTACGAGCAGTACTTC.

The gene calls are TRBV7-2 and TRBJ2-7, with D unresolved. V shed 5 bases and J shed 0 bases, with 20 bases lying between them. The CDR3 is made up of 17 amino acids. CDR1 is SGHTA, CDR2 FQGNSA, per germline. The CDR3 protein is CASSQVFDRVTSYEQYF. CDR3 DNA: TGTGCCAGCAGCCAGGTCTTTGACCGCGTAACCTCCTACGAGCAGTACTTC.

This clonotype was observed a handful of times. V gene TRBV19 combines with J gene TRBJ1-1; a possible D gene is TRBD1 (5 bases). The germline V gene encodes CDR1 LNHDA and CDR2 SQIVND (reference sequence). Deletions cut 5 bases from V and 6 bases from J, with 19 bases between. This CDR3 is 15 amino acids long. CDR3 sequence (DNA): TGTGCCAGTAGTGCGAGCCGGGGGAAGAGTCCTGAAGCTTTCTTT. The encoded protein is CASSASRGKSPEAFF.

This chain links TRBV4-1 with TRBJ2-5; TRBD2 aligns across 12 bases. This CDR3 is 16 amino acids long. The V segment lost 5 bases and the J segment 5 bases; nucleotides outside the gene matches: 9. Germline CDR1 and CDR2: MGHRA and YSYEKL. The CDR3: CASSETSGRMGETQYF. CDR3 nucleotides: TGCGCCAGCAGCGAAACTAGCGGGAGGATGGGGGAGACCCAGTACTTC.

In this sample, this clonotype turned up a few times. The CDR3 reads CAISENRETEAFF. As DNA, the CDR3 is TGTGCCATCAGTGAAAACAGGGAAACTGAAGCTTTCTTT. The chain carries TRBV10-3 and TRBJ1-1; a weak D match, TRBD1 (6 bases). CDR1 and CDR2 from the germline V gene are ENHRY and SYGVKD. V lost 3 bases and J lost 5, with 10 bases in between. The CDR3 extends over 13 amino acids.

V usage is TRBV7-9 and J usage is TRBJ2-7, with TRBD1 matching 11 bases. The V segment lost 10 bases and the J segment 5 bases; nucleotides outside the gene matches: 7. CDR1 is SEHNR and CDR2 is FQNEAQ in the germline V gene (reference sequence). The CDR3 spans 13 residues. The CDR3 coding sequence is TGTGCCACCAGACCGGGACAGGGGGACGAGCAGTACTTC. Translating gives CATRPGQGDEQYF.

This clonotype has a handful of counts. This chain uses TRBV4-1 with TRBJ2-2; 8 bases are a match to TRBD2. There are 15 residues in the CDR3. Unmatched junction bases numbered 0, after V lost 3 bases and J lost 0 bases. Germline V CDR1 and CDR2: MGHRA, YSYEKL. This CDR3 is CASSQGLANTGELFF. The CDR3 DNA sequence: TGCGCCAGCAGCCAGGGACTAGCGAACACCGGGGAGCTGTTTTTT.

This clonotype was seen a few times. V and J are TRBV20-1 and TRBJ2-7; 11 bases line up with TRBD2. Germline V CDR1 and CDR2: DFQATT, SNEGSKA (reference sequence). The trim removed 0 bases at V and 4 bases at J, leaving 8 bases unmatched. The CDR3 consists of 16 residues. The CDR3, as DNA: TGCAGTGCTAGAGATCCCCGACTAGCGGGGTCGTACGAGCAGTACTTC. This sequence encodes CSARDPRLAGSYEQYF.

The CDR3, as DNA: TGTGCCTGGATGAGGATCAGCACAGATACGCAGTATTTT. Its translation: CAWMRISTDTQYF. V gene TRBV30 combines with J gene TRBJ2-3; no clear D. The CDR3 has 13 residues. CDR1 is GTSNPN, CDR2 SVGIG, per germline (reference sequence). Between the trimmed V and J ends, which lost 4 bases and 0 bases, there was a span of 8 bases.

V and J are TRBV4-1 and TRBJ1-2, with 7 bases lining up with TRBD1. V lost 1 base to trimming and J lost 4 bases; unmatched junction nucleotides: 0. Germline V lookup: CDR1 MGHRA, CDR2 YSYEKL. This CDR3 contains 13 residues. CDR3 coding DNA: TGCGCCAGCAGCCAAGGACAGGGCTATGGCTACACCTTC. It codes for CASSQGQGYGYTF.

This clonotype was seen only a few times. This rearrangement joins TRBV6-1 to TRBJ2-5; the D is unclear. Germline values: CDR1 MNHNS, CDR2 SASEGT. The CDR3 contains 12 residues. Deletions cut 4 bases from V and 4 bases from J, with 7 bases between. The CDR3 region is CASSARGETQYF. Written as DNA, the CDR3 is TGTGCCAGCAGTGCCCGAGGAGAGACCCAGTACTTC.

This clonotype was seen a handful of times. The chain uses TRBV7-3 and TRBJ2-5; D is undetermined. V lost 1 base and J lost 4, with 13 bases in between. The CDR3 sequence is 15 residues long. CDR1 is SGHTA and CDR2 is FQGTGA in the germline V gene. This CDR3 reads CASSLNPATRETQYF. DNA for the CDR3: TGTGCCAGCAGCTTAAACCCGGCGACTCGAGAGACCCAGTACTTC. The full variable domain, in which reference TRBV7-3 and TRBJ2-5 provide the parts outside the CDR3, is GAGVSQTPSNKVTEKGKYVELRCDPISGHTALYWYRQSLGQGPEFLIYFQGTGAADDSGLPNDRFFAVRPEGSVSTLKIQRTERGDSAVYLCASSLNPATRETQYFGPGTRLLVL.

CDR3 protein: CASSHQLAGASETQYF. In DNA, the CDR3 is TGTGCCAGCAGCCACCAACTAGCGGGAGCTAGCGAGACCCAGTACTTC. J is TRBJ2-5 and V is TRBV14; 11 nucleotides agree with TRBD2. With 3 bases clipped from V and 5 bases from J, the junction kept 8 bases outside the gene matches. From germline, CDR1 is SGHDN and CDR2 FVKESK. The CDR3 covers 16 residues.

The table lists this clonotype with many counts. The chain links TRBV7-2 to TRBJ1-5, with D maybe TRBD1 (5 bases). Trimming cost V 1 base and J 1 base, with 11 bases left between them. CDR1 SGHTA and CDR2 FQGNSA come from the germline V gene. CDR3 size: 16 residues. For the CDR3, the DNA is TGTGCCAGCAGCTTAGAGGTAGGGGACAGCAATCAGCCCCAGCATTTT. Its translation: CASSLEVGDSNQPQHF.

Many counts were recorded for this clonotype. The chain has TRBV6-1 and TRBJ2-1; TRBD2 is a possible D gene (5 bases). Trimming removed 3 bases from V and 7 bases from J, with 7 bases in between. Germline V CDR1 and CDR2: MNHNS, SASEGT. This CDR3 region has 12 residues. The CDR3 DNA reads as TGTGCCAGCAGTGAGCGGGTAAATGAGCAGTTCTTC. Its protein product is CASSERVNEQFF.

This clonotype was detected a few times. This chain links TRBV5-1 with TRBJ1-2; D remains ambiguous. CDR3 length: 15 residues. CDR1 and CDR2 (germline): SGHRS, YFSETQ. Deletions cut 4 bases from V and 2 bases from J, with 15 bases between. CDR3 coding DNA: TGCGCCAGCAGCCTACCGGAAAGCCCCAACTATGGCTACACCTTC. This sequence encodes CASSLPESPNYGYTF.

The rearrangement uses TRBV7-9 and TRBJ2-7; tentatively, D is TRBD1 (6 bases). This CDR3 region has 16 residues. Per germline, CDR1 SEHNR and CDR2 FQNEAQ (reference sequence). Trimming took off 1 base at V and 0 bases at J, with 13 bases between the two ends. This chain's CDR3 is CASSLGGGASSYEQYF. DNA of the CDR3: TGTGCCAGCAGCTTAGGTGGGGGCGCGAGCTCCTACGAGCAGTACTTC.

This clonotype has a handful of counts. Here the CDR3 reads CATSRDQSGSPLHF. The CDR3 DNA reads as TGTGCCACCAGCAGGGACCAGAGCGGTTCACCCCTCCACTTT. V and J are TRBV15 and TRBJ1-6; D unclear. CDR3 size: 14 residues. The germline CDR1 and CDR2 sequences are LNHNV and YYDKDF (reference sequence). V lost 3 bases and J lost 9, with 12 bases in between.

V is TRBV20-1 and J is TRBJ2-1; unclear D gene. The ends were cut back, 1 base at V and 6 bases at J, with 19 bases in the middle. This CDR3 comprises 16 residues. CDR1 DFQATT and CDR2 SNEGSKA come from the germline V gene (reference sequence). CDR3 DNA sequence: TGCAGTGCTAGAGTTCAGACAAGTGGCAGGTTCAATGAGCAGTTCTTC. Translated, it gives CSARVQTSGRFNEQFF.

This rearrangement joins TRBV15 to TRBJ2-7; the match to TRBD2 covers 8 bases. Germline CDR1 reads LNHNV; CDR2 reads YYDKDF (reference sequence). This CDR3 has 15 amino acids. Trimming took 1 base from V and 2 from J; bases not matched to a gene: 4. The CDR3 DNA reads as TGTGCCACCAGCAGAGTAGCGGGGAAAACCTACGAGCAGTACTTC. Residues: CATSRVAGKTYEQYF.

This chain connects TRBV12-3 or TRBV12-4 to TRBJ2-3; TRBD2 matches at 9 bases. The ends lost 11 bases at V and 0 bases at J; junction bases unmatched: 21. The CDR3 covers 19 residues. The CDR3 DNA reads as TGTGCCTGCAACTCAGCCTATACGGGACTAGCAGATAGCACAGATACGCAGTATTTT. Protein sequence: CACNSAYTGLADSTDTQYF.